A selection of T cell receptor beta chains follows, all from one sample in a study of blood T cell repertoires in COVID-19. Some clones are missing from TCRdb's copy, which holds only in-frame ones; the method was immunoSEQ multiplex PCR. The sample has about 70,000 clones; around 91% are singletons. Sequencing was done on a sample of peripheral blood. The receptors originated from a human donor in a cohort sampled during active COVID-19. The CDR3 runs from the conserved cysteine through the conserved F or W. A D gene is named only where the DNA matches it firmly. Clone size appears in some rows only: once, few, many, or a class for an expanded clone.

J: TRBJ2-6; size: -; V: TRBV6-2/TRBV6-3; D: TRBD1; DNA: TGTGCCAGCAGTTTTGCCCCCCGGACAGGGGCGGCCTCTGGGGCCAACGTCCTGACTTTC; CDR3: CASSFAPRTGAASGANVLTF
J: TRBJ2-7; size: -; V: TRBV27; D: TRBD1; DNA: TGTGCCAGCAGTTCTCCGGGACAGGGGGCGGGGGAGCAGTACTTC; CDR3: CASSSPGQGAGEQYF
J: TRBJ1-3; size: -; V: TRBV2; D: -; DNA: TGTGCCAGCAGTGAAGCCAGGGTGACTGGAAACACCATATATTTT; CDR3: CASSEARVTGNTIYF
J: TRBJ1-2; size: once; V: TRBV9; D: -; DNA: TGTGCCAGCAGCGCTGCCTCGGGGGGGACGGCACCCCACATGACCTATGGCTACACCTTC; CDR3: CASSAASGGTAPHMTYGYTF
J: TRBJ1-5; size: once; V: TRBV9; D: TRBD1; DNA: TGTGCCAGGGAGGGCCAGGGGGACCGGAGCAATCAGCCCCAGCATTTT; CDR3: CAREGQGDRSNQPQHF
J: TRBJ1-1; size: -; V: TRBV19; D: TRBD1; DNA: TGTGCCAGTAGTATAGGCGCAGGGGGCCGGAACACTGAAGCTTTCTTT; CDR3: CASSIGAGGRNTEAFF
J: TRBJ2-7; size: -; V: TRBV6-1; D: -; DNA: TGTGCCAGCAGTGAAGCGCTTCGGGGCGAGCAGTACTTC; CDR3: CASSEALRGEQYF
J: TRBJ1-5; size: -; V: TRBV6-6; D: -; DNA: TGTGCCAGCAGCCCGGAGGGGACGTATAGCAATCAGCCCCAGCATTTT; CDR3: CASSPEGTYSNQPQHF
J: TRBJ2-2; size: -; V: TRBV3-1/TRBV3-2; D: -; DNA: TGTGCCAGCAGCCAAGTAGGGAGTACCGGGGAGCTGTTTTTT; CDR3: CASSQVGSTGELFF
J: TRBJ1-3; size: -; V: TRBV6-6; D: TRBD1; DNA: TGTGCCAGCAGTTACTCGCTGACAGGGGTAGGAAACACCATATATTTT; CDR3: CASSYSLTGVGNTIYF
J: TRBJ2-7; size: -; V: TRBV6-1; D: TRBD2; DNA: TGTGCCAGCAGTGAAGCGGGGACTAGCGGGGGGTACGAGCAGTACTTC; CDR3: CASSEAGTSGGYEQYF
J: TRBJ2-3; size: -; V: TRBV2; D: TRBD2; DNA: TGTGCCAGCAGTGAAGGGGAGGGGAGTGGGACAGATACGCAGTATTTT; CDR3: CASSEGEGSGTDTQYF
J: TRBJ1-2; size: -; V: TRBV10-3; D: -; DNA: TGTGCCATCAGTGATACAGGGATAGGTGGCTACACCTTC; CDR3: CAISDTGIGGYTF
J: TRBJ1-4; size: -; V: TRBV19; D: TRBD1; DNA: TGTGCCAGTAGTATGGACAGGTTTGCAACTAATGAAAAACTGTTTTTT; CDR3: CASSMDRFATNEKLFF
J: TRBJ2-7; size: -; V: TRBV5-4; D: -; DNA: TGTGCCAGCAGCTTGCAGGGGGGTTTCGAGCAGTACTTC; CDR3: CASSLQGGFEQYF
J: TRBJ2-2; size: -; V: TRBV28; D: -; DNA: TGTGCCAGCAGTTTAAGCGGTACGAACACCGGGGAGCTGTTTTTT; CDR3: CASSLSGTNTGELFF
J: TRBJ1-1; size: -; V: TRBV10-1; D: -; DNA: TGCGCCAGCAGTGAGCAGGGGTGGGAGGCTTTCTTT; CDR3: CASSEQGWEAFF
J: TRBJ2-7; size: -; V: TRBV29-1; D: -; DNA: TGCAGCGTGGCGGACAGAGGCGAGCAGTACTTC; CDR3: CSVADRGEQYF
J: TRBJ2-7; size: -; V: TRBV10-3; D: TRBD1; DNA: TGTGCCATCAGTGACACCCAGGGGGCCCACGAGCAGTACTTC; CDR3: CAISDTQGAHEQYF
J: TRBJ2-3; size: -; V: TRBV9; D: TRBD2; DNA: TGTGCCAGCAGCCCCAGACAGCGGGGGAACACAGATACGCAGTATTTT; CDR3: CASSPRQRGNTDTQYF
J: TRBJ2-5; size: -; V: TRBV4-2; D: TRBD2; DNA: TGTGCCAGCAGCAAAGAAGCCCGGACTAGCGGGGGGGCGGACCTGTTACAAGAGACCCAGTACTTC; CDR3: CASSKEARTSGGADLLQETQYF
J: TRBJ2-7; size: -; V: TRBV6-6; D: -; DNA: TGTGCCAGCAGTCCCTCCAGGCTGGGCGACGAGCAGTACTTC; CDR3: CASSPSRLGDEQYF
J: TRBJ2-7; size: -; V: TRBV28; D: TRBD1; DNA: TGTGCCAGCAGTCCCCAGACAGGGAGAATTAGCTCCTACGAGCAGTACTTC; CDR3: CASSPQTGRISSYEQYF